One and the same sample provided the 10 T cell receptor beta chains below, sequenced in a study of cytotoxic CD8 clonotypes in ibrutinib-treated CLL. Some clones are missing from TCRdb's copy, which holds only in-frame ones; the method was immunoSEQ multiplex PCR. The repertoire holds about 25,000 clones, with 75% to 85% as singletons. Source: PBMCs, taken after 24 months of ibrutinib treatment. These receptors all come from a human donor with chronic lymphocytic leukemia.

The chain uses TRBV29-1 and TRBJ2-1; the match to TRBD1 covers 8 bases. J was trimmed by 2 bases and V by 5 bases; bases with no gene match: 8. Germline CDR1 and CDR2: SQVTM and ANQGSEA. The CDR3 is 15 amino acids. The CDR3 DNA sequence: TGCAGCGTTATGGACAGGGTGGTCCCCTACAATGAGCAGTTCTTC. Protein: CSVMDRVVPYNEQFF.

The CDR3 DNA reads TGTGCCTGGGAAACAGGGGGGGATGGCTACACCTTC. Translation: CAWETGGDGYTF. The chain combines TRBV30 with TRBJ1-2, with 8 nucleotides matching TRBD1. The CDR3 is 12 residues long. Germline V gene lookup returns CDR1 GTSNPN and CDR2 SVGIG (reference sequence). Losses at the gene ends were 5 bases for V and 6 bases for J; bases not matched to a gene: 5.

V gene TRBV27 combines with J gene TRBJ1-2; 10 bases map to TRBD1. V lost 4 bases to trimming and J lost 4 bases; unmatched junction nucleotides: 6. CDR1 and CDR2 (germline): MNHEY, SMNVEV (reference sequence). The CDR3 is 15 amino acids. CDR3 sequence: CASSWGQGNLYGYTF. In nucleotides, the CDR3 is TGTGCCAGCAGTTGGGGACAGGGGAATCTCTATGGCTACACCTTC.

This clone was seen a few times. Written as DNA, the CDR3 is TGTGCCAGCAGGAAGACAGGGGATCATTCACCCCTCCACTTT. The encoded protein is CASRKTGDHSPLHF. The chain links TRBV28 to TRBJ1-6; 8 nucleotides match TRBD1. Germline-derived CDR1 and CDR2 are MDHEN and SYDVKM. V trimming: 6 bases; J trimming: 8 bases; junction bases outside the gene matches: 6. The CDR3 runs 14 residues.

This chain links TRBV11-3 with TRBJ2-3; TRBD1 might be the D (5 bases). Per germline, CDR1 SGHNT and CDR2 YENEEA. The CDR3 length is 13 residues. Trimming shortened V by 1 base and J by 4 bases, and 6 bases separated the two germline ends. The CDR3 region has the DNA TGTGCCAGCAGCTTAGTACAGGCAGATACGCAGTATTTT. It is translated as CASSLVQADTQYF.

The chain is built from TRBV18 and TRBJ1-5; D gene unclear. Trimming stripped 1 base from V and 0 bases from J, with 4 bases between. The CDR3 contains 14 residues. Germline V gene lookup returns CDR1 KGHSH and CDR2 LQKENI. CDR3 DNA: TGTGCCAGCTCACCACTAGATAGCAATCAGCCCCAGCATTTT. Translating it yields CASSPLDSNQPQHF.

The chain employs TRBV27 and TRBJ2-7, with TRBD1 as a possible D gene (6 bases). Germline V gives CDR1 MNHEY, CDR2 SMNVEV (reference sequence). V was cut by 6 bases and J by 0 bases, with 15 bases left in between. This CDR3 region has 15 residues. CDR3 nucleotide sequence: TGTGCCAGCAGGTATACTTCACAGGGCTCCTACGAGCAGTACTTC. Its translation: CASRYTSQGSYEQYF.

The rearrangement joins TRBV5-1 to TRBJ1-2; no clear D. Germline V gene lookup returns CDR1 SGHRS and CDR2 YFSETQ. CDR3 length equals 14 residues. V lost 0 bases to trimming and J lost 3 bases, with 9 bases between them. CDR3 region: CASSLESGDYGYTF. DNA of the CDR3: TGCGCCAGCAGCTTGGAGTCAGGCGACTATGGCTACACCTTC.

V gene TRBV7-8 combines with J gene TRBJ2-5; weak D call: TRBD1 (5 bases). Trimming shortened V by 1 base and J by 5 bases, and 14 bases separated the two germline ends. The germline CDR1 and CDR2 sequences are SGHVS and FQNEAQ. The CDR3 contains 15 residues. CDR3 amino acids: CASSLVTWGAETQYF. CDR3 sequence (DNA): TGTGCCAGCAGCTTAGTTACCTGGGGCGCCGAGACCCAGTACTTC.

V and J are TRBV7-9 and TRBJ1-5; D not resolved. The germline CDR1 and CDR2 sequences are SEHNR and FQNEAQ (reference sequence). This CDR3 has 12 amino acids. The V and J ends lost 4 bases and 7 bases respectively, with 8 bases between them. For the CDR3, the DNA is TGTGCCAGCAGCTCTGAGGCGCAGCCCCAGCATTTT. Amino acid sequence: CASSSEAQPQHF.